Below, 3 T cell receptor beta chains from the same sample are listed, as sequenced in a study of blood T cell repertoires in COVID-19. Data came from immunoSEQ multiplex PCR; TCRdb stores just in-frame clones and leaves some out. The table has fewer than 150,000 clones, 88% seen once. The specimen sequenced was peripheral blood. The receptor set was obtained from a man between 50 and 59 years old with active or convalescent COVID-19.

The V call is TRBV3-1 (or the pseudogene TRBV3-2), the J call TRBJ2-1; 10 bases are a match to TRBD2. The germline V gene has CDR1 LGHDT and CDR2 YNNKEL (reference sequence). The CDR3 consists of 15 residues. Germline trimming cut 4 bases from V and 5 bases from J; bases unmatched to any gene: 5. CDR3 nucleotide sequence: TGTGCCAGCAGCCCAACGGGACTAGCGAACAATGAGCAGTTCTTC. It yields the protein CASSPTGLANNEQFF.

The CDR3 DNA is TGTGCCAGCAGCCCAGACAGGGCGCAGCCCCAGCATTTT. It is translated as CASSPDRAQPQHF. The chain is built from TRBV6-5 and TRBJ1-5; 7 nucleotides match TRBD1. The CDR3 loop spans 13 amino acids. Germline loops: CDR1 MNHEY, CDR2 SVGAGI. With 6 bases clipped from V and 7 bases from J, the junction kept 6 bases outside the gene matches.

CDR3: CASTIDRNTGELFF. The CDR3 DNA follows: TGTGCCAGCACGATAGACAGGAACACCGGGGAGCTGTTTTTT. This chain uses TRBV2 with TRBJ2-2; possible D gene TRBD1, 5 bases. V dropped 7 bases and J dropped 1 base, with 10 bases sitting between them. This CDR3 is built from 14 residues. Looked up from germline, CDR1 is SNHLY and CDR2 is FYNNEI.